This is a list of T cell receptor beta chains from one sample in a study of blood T cell repertoires in COVID-19. The assay was immunoSEQ multiplex PCR, and TCRdb's table has in-frame clones only and misses some. The table has 200,000 to 250,000 clones, roughly 85% seen once; the top ten hold around 2.5%. The specimen sequenced was peripheral blood. The receptors here all came from a woman between 65 and 79 years old with COVID-19, enrolled during active disease. Both conserved end residues are part of each CDR3. The order of the fields is D gene, V gene, J gene, clone size, CDR3 protein, CDR3 DNA. The D gene is left open where the match is weak. For some rows the clone size is stated as once, few or many, or as a class when expanded; others skip it.

d_gene: TRBD1
v_gene: TRBV19
j_gene: TRBJ2-7
abundance: .
CDR3aa: CASSARTGPYEQYF
CDR3nt: TGTGCCAGTAGTGCCCGGACAGGGCCCTACGAGCAGTACTTC

d_gene: TRBD1
v_gene: TRBV5-1
j_gene: TRBJ1-4
abundance: .
CDR3aa: CASSRRAGQSTTNEKLFF
CDR3nt: TGCGCCAGCAGCCGACGTGCGGGACAGTCAACAACTAATGAAAAACTGTTTTTT

d_gene: .
v_gene: TRBV7-2
j_gene: TRBJ1-6
abundance: .
CDR3aa: CASSLDSYSPLHF
CDR3nt: TGTGCCAGCAGCCTGGACAGTTATTCACCCCTCCACTTT

d_gene: .
v_gene: TRBV11-3
j_gene: TRBJ2-7
abundance: .
CDR3aa: CASSLRGQSRPYEQYF
CDR3nt: TGTGCCAGCAGCTTGAGAGGACAAAGTCGCCCCTACGAGCAGTACTTC

d_gene: .
v_gene: TRBV13
j_gene: TRBJ1-2
abundance: .
CDR3aa: CASSDGTPYGYTF
CDR3nt: TGTGCCAGCAGTGACGGGACTCCCTATGGCTACACCTTC

d_gene: .
v_gene: TRBV7-3
j_gene: TRBJ2-7
abundance: .
CDR3aa: CASGRGGTSSYEQYF
CDR3nt: TGTGCCAGCGGGCGGGGCGGTACCAGCTCCTACGAGCAGTACTTC

d_gene: TRBD2
v_gene: TRBV29-1
j_gene: TRBJ2-2
abundance: once
CDR3aa: CSATGTTNTGELFF
CDR3nt: TGCAGCGCCACCGGGACTACGAACACCGGGGAGCTGTTTTTT

d_gene: .
v_gene: TRBV10-3
j_gene: TRBJ1-4
abundance: .
CDR3aa: CAIALADNEKLFF
CDR3nt: TGTGCCATCGCGTTGGCGGATAATGAAAAACTGTTTTTT

d_gene: .
v_gene: TRBV7-9
j_gene: TRBJ1-1
abundance: .
CDR3aa: CASSLTTVNTEAFF
CDR3nt: TGTGCCAGCAGCCTTACGACAGTGAACACTGAAGCTTTCTTT

d_gene: .
v_gene: TRBV9
j_gene: TRBJ2-3
abundance: .
CDR3aa: CASSALPGLGTDTQYF
CDR3nt: TGTGCCAGCAGCGCCCTGCCGGGACTTGGCACAGATACGCAGTATTTT

d_gene: .
v_gene: TRBV12-3/TRBV12-4
j_gene: TRBJ1-4
abundance: once
CDR3aa: CATRTLEKLFF
CDR3nt: TGTGCCACCAGGACTCTAGAAAAACTGTTTTTT

d_gene: TRBD1
v_gene: TRBV11-2
j_gene: TRBJ1-2
abundance: .
CDR3aa: CASSPGRDRGPLESGYTF
CDR3nt: TGTGCCAGCAGCCCCGGTAGGGACAGGGGGCCCCTAGAGTCTGGCTACACCTTC

d_gene: .
v_gene: TRBV3-1/TRBV3-2
j_gene: TRBJ2-1
abundance: .
CDR3aa: CASSLAVSSYNEQFF
CDR3nt: TGTGCCAGCAGCCTGGCGGTGAGCTCCTACAATGAGCAGTTCTTC

d_gene: .
v_gene: TRBV30
j_gene: TRBJ2-7
abundance: once
CDR3aa: CAWSQGPPYEQYF
CDR3nt: TGTGCCTGGAGTCAGGGGCCGCCCTACGAGCAGTACTTC

d_gene: TRBD1
v_gene: TRBV19
j_gene: TRBJ1-2
abundance: .
CDR3aa: CASSRTGDGYTF
CDR3nt: TGTGCCAGTAGTAGGACAGGGGACGGCTACACCTTC

d_gene: TRBD1
v_gene: TRBV4-2
j_gene: TRBJ1-6
abundance: .
CDR3aa: CASSQGTGGSRSPLHF
CDR3nt: TGTGCCAGCAGCCAAGGGACAGGCGGTTCAAGATCACCCCTCCACTTT

d_gene: .
v_gene: TRBV4-2
j_gene: TRBJ1-5
abundance: .
CDR3aa: CASSPEAGAQPQHF
CDR3nt: TGTGCCAGCAGCCCTGAAGCAGGGGCTCAGCCCCAGCATTTT